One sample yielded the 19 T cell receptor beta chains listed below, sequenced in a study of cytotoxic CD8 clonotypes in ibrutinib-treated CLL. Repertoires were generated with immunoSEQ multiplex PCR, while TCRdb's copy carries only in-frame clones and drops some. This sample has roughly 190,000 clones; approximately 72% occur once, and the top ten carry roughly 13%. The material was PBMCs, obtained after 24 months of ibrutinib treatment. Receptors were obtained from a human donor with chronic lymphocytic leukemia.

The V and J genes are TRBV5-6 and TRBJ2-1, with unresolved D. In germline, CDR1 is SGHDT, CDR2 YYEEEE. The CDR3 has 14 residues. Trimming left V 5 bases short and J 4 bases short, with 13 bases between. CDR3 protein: CASSRVVGYNEQFF. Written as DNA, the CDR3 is TGTGCCAGCAGTCGGGTCGTGGGGTACAATGAGCAGTTCTTC.

The CDR3 reads CATSRGGANYEQYF. The CDR3 DNA sequence: TGTGCCACCAGCAGAGGAGGGGCAAACTACGAGCAGTACTTC. The rearrangement uses TRBV15 and TRBJ2-7; D is possibly TRBD1 or TRBD2 (5 bases each). The CDR3 runs 14 residues. CDR1 and CDR2 (germline): LNHNV, YYDKDF (reference sequence). Trimming shortened V by 1 base and J by 3 bases, and 10 bases separated the two germline ends.

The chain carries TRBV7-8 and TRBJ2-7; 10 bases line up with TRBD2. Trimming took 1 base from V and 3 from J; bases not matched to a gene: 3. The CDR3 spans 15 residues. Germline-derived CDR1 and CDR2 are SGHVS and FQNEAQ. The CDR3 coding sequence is TGTGCCAGCAGCTTAGTAGGGACTAGCGTCTACGAGCAGTACTTC. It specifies CASSLVGTSVYEQYF.

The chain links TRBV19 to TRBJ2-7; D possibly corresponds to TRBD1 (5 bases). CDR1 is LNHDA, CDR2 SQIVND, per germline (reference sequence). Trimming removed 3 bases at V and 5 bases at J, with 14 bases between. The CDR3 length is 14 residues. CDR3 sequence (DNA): TGTGCCAGTAGTATTCGGCAGGGTCGGGACGAGCAGTACTTC. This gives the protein CASSIRQGRDEQYF.

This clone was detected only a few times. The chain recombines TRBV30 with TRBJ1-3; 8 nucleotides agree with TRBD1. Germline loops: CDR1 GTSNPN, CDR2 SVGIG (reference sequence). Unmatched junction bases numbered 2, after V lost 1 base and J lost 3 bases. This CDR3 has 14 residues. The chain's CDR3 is CAWSEGQVGNTIYF. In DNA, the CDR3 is TGTGCCTGGAGTGAGGGACAGGTTGGAAACACCATATATTTT.

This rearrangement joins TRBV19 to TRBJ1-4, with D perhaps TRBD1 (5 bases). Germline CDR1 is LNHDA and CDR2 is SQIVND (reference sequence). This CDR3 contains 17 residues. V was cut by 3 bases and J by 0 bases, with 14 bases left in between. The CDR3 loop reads CASSIGTDLATNEKLFF. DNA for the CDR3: TGTGCCAGTAGTATCGGGACGGATCTTGCAACTAATGAAAAACTGTTTTTT.

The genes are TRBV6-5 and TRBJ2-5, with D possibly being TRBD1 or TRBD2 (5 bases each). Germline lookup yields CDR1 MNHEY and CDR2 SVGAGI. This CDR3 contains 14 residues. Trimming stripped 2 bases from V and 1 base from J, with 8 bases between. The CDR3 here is CASSYPGSQETQYF. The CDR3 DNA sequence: TGTGCCAGCAGTTACCCAGGGAGCCAAGAGACCCAGTACTTC.

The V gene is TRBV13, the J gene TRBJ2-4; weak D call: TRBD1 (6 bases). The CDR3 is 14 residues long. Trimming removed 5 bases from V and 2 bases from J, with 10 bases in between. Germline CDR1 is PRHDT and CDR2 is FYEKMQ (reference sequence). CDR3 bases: TGTGCCAGCAGCCCCAGGGGATCCAAAAACATTCAGTACTTC. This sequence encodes CASSPRGSKNIQYF.

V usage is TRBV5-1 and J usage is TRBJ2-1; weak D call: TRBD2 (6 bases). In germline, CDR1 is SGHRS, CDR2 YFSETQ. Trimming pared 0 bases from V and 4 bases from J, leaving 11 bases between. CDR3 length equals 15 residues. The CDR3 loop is CASSLGIAEYNEQFF. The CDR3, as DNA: TGCGCCAGCAGCTTGGGAATAGCGGAATACAATGAGCAGTTCTTC.

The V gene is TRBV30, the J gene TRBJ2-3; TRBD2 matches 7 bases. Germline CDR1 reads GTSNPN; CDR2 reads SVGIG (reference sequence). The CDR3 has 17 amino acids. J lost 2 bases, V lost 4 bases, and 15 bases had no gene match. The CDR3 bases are TGTGCCTGGACCGGTAAGGGCATCAAGCGGGACACAGATACGCAGTATTTT. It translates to CAWTGKGIKRDTDTQYF.

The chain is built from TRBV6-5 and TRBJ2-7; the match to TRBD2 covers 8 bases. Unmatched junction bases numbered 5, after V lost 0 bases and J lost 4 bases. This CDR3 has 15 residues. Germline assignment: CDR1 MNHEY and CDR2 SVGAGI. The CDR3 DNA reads TGTGCCAGCAGTTACTCTAGCGGGACCCCTTACGAGCAGTACTTC. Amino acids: CASSYSSGTPYEQYF.

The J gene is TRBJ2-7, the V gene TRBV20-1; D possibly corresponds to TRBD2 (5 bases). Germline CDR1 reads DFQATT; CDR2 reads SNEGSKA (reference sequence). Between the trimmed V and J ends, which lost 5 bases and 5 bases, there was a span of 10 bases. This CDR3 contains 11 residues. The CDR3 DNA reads TGCAGTGCTTCGGGGTCCCACGAGCAGTACTTC. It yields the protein CSASGSHEQYF.

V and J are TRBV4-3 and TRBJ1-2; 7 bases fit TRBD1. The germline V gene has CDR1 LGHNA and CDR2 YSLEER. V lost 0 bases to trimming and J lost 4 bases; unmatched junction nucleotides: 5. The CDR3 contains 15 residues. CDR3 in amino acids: CASSQDPQGSYGYTF. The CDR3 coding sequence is TGCGCCAGCAGCCAAGATCCACAGGGGAGCTATGGCTACACCTTC.

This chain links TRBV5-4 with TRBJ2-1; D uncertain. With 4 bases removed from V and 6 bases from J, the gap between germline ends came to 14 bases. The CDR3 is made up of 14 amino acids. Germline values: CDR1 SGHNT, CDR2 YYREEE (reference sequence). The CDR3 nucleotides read TGTGCCAGCAGCCCGGCTCCCCGTAGCAATGAGCAGTTCTTC. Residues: CASSPAPRSNEQFF.

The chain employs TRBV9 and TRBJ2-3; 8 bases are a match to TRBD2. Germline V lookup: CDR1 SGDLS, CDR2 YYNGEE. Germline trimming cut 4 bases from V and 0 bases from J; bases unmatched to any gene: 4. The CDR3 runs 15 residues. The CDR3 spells CASSPERESTDTQYF. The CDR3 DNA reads TGTGCCAGCAGCCCCGAGCGGGAGAGCACAGATACGCAGTATTTT. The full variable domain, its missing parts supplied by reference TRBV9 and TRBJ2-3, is DSGVTQTPKHLITATGQRVTLRCSPRSGDLSVYWYQQSLDQGLQFLIQYYNGEERAKGNILERFSAQQFPDLHSELNLSSLELGDSALYFCASSPERESTDTQYFGPGTRLTVL.

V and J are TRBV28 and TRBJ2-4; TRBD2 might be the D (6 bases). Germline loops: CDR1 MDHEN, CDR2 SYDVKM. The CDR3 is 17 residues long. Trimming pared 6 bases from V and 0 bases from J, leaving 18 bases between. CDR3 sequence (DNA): TGTGCCAGCAGGCGTGGGGGGAATCCCCTAGCCAAAAACATTCAGTACTTC. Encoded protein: CASRRGGNPLAKNIQYF.

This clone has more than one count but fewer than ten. In DNA, the CDR3 is TGCGCCAGCAGCTTGGCCGGGAACACTGAAGCTTTCTTT. Protein: CASSLAGNTEAFF. The chain has TRBV5-1 and TRBJ1-1; D unresolved. The CDR3 consists of 13 residues. Germline CDR1 is SGHRS and CDR2 is YFSETQ. V dropped 0 bases and J dropped 1 base, with 4 bases sitting between them.

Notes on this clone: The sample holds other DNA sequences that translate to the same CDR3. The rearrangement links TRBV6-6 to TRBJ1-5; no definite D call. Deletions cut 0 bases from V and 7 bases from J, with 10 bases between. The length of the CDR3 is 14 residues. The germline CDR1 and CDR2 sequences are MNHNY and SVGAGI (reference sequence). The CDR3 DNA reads TGTGCCAGCAGTTACTCGGGCCCGGGGCAGCCCCAGCATTTT. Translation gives CASSYSGPGQPQHF.

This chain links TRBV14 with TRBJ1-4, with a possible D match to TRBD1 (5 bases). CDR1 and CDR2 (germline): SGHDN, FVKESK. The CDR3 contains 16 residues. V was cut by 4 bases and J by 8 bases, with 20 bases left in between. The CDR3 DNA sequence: TGTGCCAGCAGCCCGGGATTAAGGGACGGTCGGGAAAAACTGTTTTTT. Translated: CASSPGLRDGREKLFF. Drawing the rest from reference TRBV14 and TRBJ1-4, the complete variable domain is EAGVTQFPSHSVIEKGQTVTLRCDPISGHDNLYWYRRVMGKEIKFLLHFVKESKQDESGMPNNRFLAERTGGTYSTLKVQPAELEDSGVYFCASSPGLRDGREKLFFGSGTQLSVL.